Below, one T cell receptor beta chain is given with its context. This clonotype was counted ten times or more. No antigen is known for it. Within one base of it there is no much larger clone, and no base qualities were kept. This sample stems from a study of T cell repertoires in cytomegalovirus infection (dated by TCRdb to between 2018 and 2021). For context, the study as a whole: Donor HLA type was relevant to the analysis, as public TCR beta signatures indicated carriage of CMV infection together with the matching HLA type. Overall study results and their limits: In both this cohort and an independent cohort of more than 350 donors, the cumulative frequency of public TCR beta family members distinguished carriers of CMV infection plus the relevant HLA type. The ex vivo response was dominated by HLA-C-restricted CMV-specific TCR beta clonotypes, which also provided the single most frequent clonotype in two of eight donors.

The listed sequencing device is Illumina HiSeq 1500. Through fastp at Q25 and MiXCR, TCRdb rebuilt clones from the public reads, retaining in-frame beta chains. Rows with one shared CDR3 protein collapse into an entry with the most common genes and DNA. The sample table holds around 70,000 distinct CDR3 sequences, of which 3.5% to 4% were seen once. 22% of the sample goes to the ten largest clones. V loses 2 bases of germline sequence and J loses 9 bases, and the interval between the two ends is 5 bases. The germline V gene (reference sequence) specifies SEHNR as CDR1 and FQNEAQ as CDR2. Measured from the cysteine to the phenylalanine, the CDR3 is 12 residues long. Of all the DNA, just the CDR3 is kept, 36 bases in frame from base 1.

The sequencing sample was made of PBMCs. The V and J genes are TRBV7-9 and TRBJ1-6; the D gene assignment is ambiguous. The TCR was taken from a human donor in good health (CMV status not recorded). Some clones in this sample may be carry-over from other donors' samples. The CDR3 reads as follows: CASSLSRSPLHF. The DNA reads TGTGCCAGCAGCTTAAGTCGTTCACCCCTCCACTTT.